The 21 T cell receptor beta chains in this list originate from one sample, sequenced in a study of chemoradiotherapy in HPV16-positive cancers (dated 2022 in TCRdb). Libraries were made using the immunoSEQ multiplex PCR assay. Imported from immuneACCESS, the table was reduced by TCRdb to in-frame sequences with V and J called. These copies leave out some clones; in studies compared against another copy, an unresolved V gene accounts for under half, and the cause of the remainder is not known. A total of roughly 34,000 clones appear in this sample, about 88% of them only once. The ten largest clones capture 2% to 2.5% of the sample. The sequenced sample was blood, obtained from a patient who underwent chemoradiotherapy. These receptor sequences come from a human donor with HPV-associated anogenital cancer.

The chain links TRBV19 to TRBJ2-5, with no clear D. Germline CDR1 and CDR2: LNHDA and SQIVND (reference sequence). V lost 9 bases and J 5 bases, leaving 7 bases between the germline ends. The CDR3 consists of 10 residues. This CDR3 reads CASGRETQYF. The CDR3 DNA reads as TGTGCCAGCGGTCGGGAGACCCAGTACTTC.

V is TRBV6-6 and J is TRBJ2-3; TRBD2 matches 12 bases. The CDR3 covers 16 residues. CDR1 is MNHNY, CDR2 SVGAGI, per germline (reference sequence). V trimming: 3 bases; J trimming: 2 bases; junction bases outside the gene matches: 3. CDR3 in amino acids: CASSYGLAGNTDTQYF. The CDR3, as DNA: TGTGCCAGCAGTTATGGACTAGCGGGGAACACAGATACGCAGTATTTT.

The rearrangement joins TRBV7-2 to TRBJ2-3; TRBD2 aligns across 8 bases. Losses at the gene ends were 5 bases for V and 5 bases for J; bases not matched to a gene: 3. Germline-derived CDR1 and CDR2 are SGHTA and FQGNSA. The length of the CDR3 is 13 residues. The CDR3 reads CASSPAGEDTQYF. For the CDR3, the DNA is TGTGCCAGCAGCCCAGCGGGGGAAGATACGCAGTATTTT.

The V gene is TRBV7-9, the J gene TRBJ1-1; D gene ambiguous. Per the germline V gene, CDR1 is SEHNR and CDR2 is FQNEAQ (reference sequence). This CDR3 is 14 amino acids long. V lost 5 bases, J lost 7 bases, and 17 bases lay in between. CDR3 sequence (DNA): TGTGCCAGCAGCGGGGAGAGGGTGCCCTATGAAGCTTTCTTT. It translates to CASSGERVPYEAFF. Looking up the rest from reference TRBV7-9 and TRBJ1-1 gives the full variable domain: DTGVSQNPRHKITKRGQNVTFRCDPISEHNRLYWYRQTLGQGPEFLTYFQNEAQLEKSRLLSDRFSAERPKGSFSTLEIQRTEQGDSAMYLCASSGERVPYEAFFGQGTRLTVV.

The chain carries TRBV6-5 and TRBJ1-5; 8 nucleotides match TRBD1. Looked up from germline, CDR1 is MNHEY and CDR2 is SVGAGI. The V segment lost 6 bases and the J segment 6 bases; nucleotides outside the gene matches: 4. The CDR3 runs 13 residues. The CDR3 loop is CASRDRVGQPQHF. In DNA, the CDR3 is TGTGCCAGCAGGGACAGGGTGGGTCAGCCCCAGCATTTT.

The CDR3 DNA follows: TGTGCCAGCAGCTTAGACGATGGCTACACCTTC. This gives the protein CASSLDDGYTF. The gene calls are TRBV7-9 and TRBJ1-2; unclear D gene. Trimming took off 1 base at V and 6 bases at J, with 3 bases between the two ends. The CDR3 is 11 amino acids. Germline V CDR1 and CDR2: SEHNR, FQNEAQ (reference sequence).

The gene calls are TRBV6-5 and TRBJ1-2; weak D call: TRBD1 (5 bases). Looked up from germline, CDR1 is MNHEY and CDR2 is SVGAGI. The CDR3 totals 14 residues. Trimming shortened V by 0 bases and J by 7 bases, and 12 bases separated the two germline ends. CDR3 in amino acids: CASSYSSRARGYTF. The CDR3 DNA is TGTGCCAGCAGTTACTCTTCCAGGGCGCGTGGCTACACCTTC.

The V gene is TRBV11-2, the J gene TRBJ1-4; 7 positions match TRBD1. The junction had 14 bases not matched to a gene; V was cut back by 5 bases and J by 8 bases. Germline CDR1 and CDR2: SGHAT and FQNNGV. The CDR3 has 16 residues. CDR3 DNA sequence: TGTGCCAGCAGCCGCGGAAGCGGGGGCAGGGGGGAAAAACTGTTTTTT. It encodes CASSRGSGGRGEKLFF. Looking up the rest from reference TRBV11-2 and TRBJ1-4 gives the full variable domain: EAGVAQSPRYKIIEKRQSVAFWCNPISGHATLYWYQQILGQGPKLLIQFQNNGVVDDSQLPKDRFSAERLKGVDSTLKIQPAKLEDSAVYLCASSRGSGGRGEKLFFGSGTQLSVL.

This clone was counted only a few times. This chain connects TRBV5-1 to TRBJ1-1; TRBD1 is a possible D gene (5 bases). Trimming removed 5 bases from V and 1 base from J, with 12 bases in between. The germline V gene encodes CDR1 SGHRS and CDR2 YFSETQ. This CDR3 is 14 amino acids long. CDR3 sequence: CASSAGPGNTEAFF. Written as DNA, the CDR3 is TGCGCCAGCAGTGCAGGGCCGGGGAACACTGAAGCTTTCTTT.

The chain has TRBV7-2 and TRBJ2-3; 7 bases are shared with TRBD2. The CDR3 is 16 residues long. Germline assignment: CDR1 SGHTA and CDR2 FQGNSA. Germline trimming cut 4 bases from V and 2 bases from J; bases unmatched to any gene: 9. The CDR3 reads CASSSVTGGTTDTQYF. CDR3 DNA: TGTGCCAGCAGCTCAGTCACGGGGGGAACCACAGATACGCAGTATTTT.

V is TRBV5-4 and J is TRBJ1-2; 7 bases agree with TRBD1. The CDR3 is 11 amino acids. With V trimmed by 10 bases and J by 5 bases, 5 bases remained unmatched. Germline V gene sequence: CDR1 SGHNT, CDR2 YYREEE (reference sequence). Here the CDR3 reads CAGHRGYGYTF. CDR3 nucleotide sequence: TGTGCCGGACACAGGGGTTATGGCTACACCTTC.

V is TRBV5-1 and J is TRBJ1-2, with D uncertain. V shed 1 base and J shed 0 bases, with 7 bases lying between them. The CDR3 is 14 residues long. Germline V gene lookup returns CDR1 SGHRS and CDR2 YFSETQ. CDR3 DNA: TGCGCCAGCAGCTTGACAGCTACTAACTATGGCTACACCTTC. Translation: CASSLTATNYGYTF.

The J gene is TRBJ2-3, the V gene TRBV5-1, with a weak D call TRBD2 (5 bases). Trimming took 5 bases from V and 1 from J, leaving 5 bases between them. This CDR3 spans 12 amino acids. From germline, CDR1 is SGHRS and CDR2 YFSETQ. The CDR3 region has the DNA TGCGCCAGCAGGGAGGGCACAGATACGCAGTATTTT. It yields the protein CASREGTDTQYF.

The chain couples TRBV5-6 to TRBJ1-6, with D maybe TRBD1 (6 bases). V lost 0 bases, J lost 4 bases, and 14 bases lay in between. The CDR3 totals 17 residues. Germline CDR1 SGHDT, CDR2 YYEEEE. The CDR3: CASSLVPRGAYNSPLHF. The CDR3 DNA follows: TGTGCCAGCAGCTTGGTTCCCAGGGGAGCGTATAATTCACCCCTCCACTTT. The full variable domain, rest sourced from reference TRBV5-6 and TRBJ1-6, is DAGVTQSPTHLIKTRGQQVTLRCSPKSGHDTVSWYQQALGQGPQFIFQYYEEEERQRGNFPDRFSGHQFPNYSSELNVNALLLGDSALYLCASSLVPRGAYNSPLHFGNGTRLTVT.

The chain has TRBV14 and TRBJ1-1, with TRBD1 matching 7 bases. The germline V gene encodes CDR1 SGHDN and CDR2 FVKESK. CDR3 length: 15 amino acids. V dropped 4 bases and J dropped 2; count of bases not matched to a gene: 7. The CDR3 DNA reads as TGTGCCAGCAGCCCTGACAGGGAAGAAAACACTGAAGCTTTCTTT. This translates into CASSPDREENTEAFF.

The chain employs TRBV18 and TRBJ2-3; D is undetermined. Trimming removed 6 bases at V and 9 bases at J, with 19 bases between. The germline gives CDR1 KGHSH, CDR2 LQKENI. This CDR3 spans 14 amino acids. CDR3 bases: TGTGCCAGCTCCCAATATACCCTATTGCAGACGCAGTATTTT. It is translated as CASSQYTLLQTQYF.

This clone came up a few times. This chain links TRBV2 with TRBJ1-2, with 8 bases that match TRBD1. The CDR3 runs to 15 residues. J gave up 2 bases and V 6 bases, and 8 bases lay outside the gene matches. CDR1 is SNHLY and CDR2 is FYNNEI in the germline V gene. The CDR3 DNA is TGTGCCAGCAGCGGCAATGACAGGGGAAACTATGGCTACACCTTC. It codes for CASSGNDRGNYGYTF.

Turning to this clone: A read error may produce the germline difference seen at one junction end. The chain carries TRBV5-3 and TRBJ2-1, with 7 bases identical to TRBD2. TRBV5-3 is assigned to the ORF class and has an uncertain function. The CDR3 runs 15 residues. The CDR3 spells CDRTGGESSYNEQFF. The CDR3 DNA reads as TGCGATAGAACTGGGGGGGAGAGCTCCTACAATGAGCAGTTCTTC.

This chain uses TRBV27 with TRBJ2-6; D possibly corresponds to TRBD1 (6 bases). The CDR3 has 17 residues. The germline V gene encodes CDR1 MNHEY and CDR2 SMNVEV (reference sequence). The V and J ends lost 3 bases and 4 bases respectively, with 16 bases between them. CDR3 amino acids: CASSFNFRGSGANVLTF. DNA for the CDR3: TGTGCCAGCAGTTTCAACTTCAGGGGTTCCGGGGCCAACGTCCTGACTTTC.

This rearrangement joins TRBV6-6 to TRBJ2-2, with unresolved D. Trimming took off 4 bases at V and 7 bases at J, with 7 bases between the two ends. The CDR3 is 12 amino acids. CDR1 is MNHNY, CDR2 SVGAGI, per germline (reference sequence). CDR3 sequence reads: CASSSEYGELFF. CDR3 DNA sequence: TGTGCCAGCAGTTCCGAATACGGGGAGCTGTTTTTT.

In its sample, this clone was seen a few times. The chain employs TRBV5-1 and TRBJ2-7; 8 bases align to TRBD1. The germline V gene encodes CDR1 SGHRS and CDR2 YFSETQ. V shed 4 bases and J 1 base; nucleotides not matched to a gene: 7. This CDR3 has 15 residues. The CDR3 region is CASSIDRDRSYEQYF. The DNA for the CDR3 is TGCGCCAGCAGCATCGACCGGGACAGGTCCTACGAGCAGTACTTC.